These T cell receptor beta chains were read from a single sample in a study of T cells in Graves' hyperthyroidism and ophthalmopathy. MiXCR was run by TCRdb on the multiplex PCR reads, yielding one entry per CDR3 protein. Here the sample spans roughly 750,000 distinct CDR3 sequences, about a sixth being singletons. Sequencing was performed on blood. The origin of the receptors is a young man with Graves' hyperthyroidism. Both conserved end residues are part of each CDR3. The D gene is left open where the match is weak.

j_gene	v_gene	d_gene	CDR3aa
TRBJ1-6	TRBV20-1	-	CSGQGYNSPLHF
TRBJ2-3	TRBV28	TRBD2	CASSRGLAGPPEDTQYF
TRBJ2-1	TRBV9	TRBD2	CASSAGTSPTEQFF
TRBJ2-1	TRBV29-1	TRBD1	CSAPLPGQGPGEQFF
TRBJ2-1	TRBV7-6	-	CASSPPGDRSYNEQFF
TRBJ2-1	TRBV5-1	-	CASSSGTQVDEQFF
TRBJ2-7	TRBV27	TRBD2	CASSTIAGLVHEQYF
TRBJ2-4	TRBV4-3	-	CASSQEREGQPRLAKNIQYF
TRBJ2-3	TRBV4-1	TRBD1	CASSQGPTGSTDTQYF
TRBJ2-5	TRBV20-1	TRBD2	CSARSLAGPKGTQYF
TRBJ2-7	TRBV4-1	TRBD2	CASSQEPGLAAYEQYF